The 22 T cell receptor beta chains below come from one sample, sequenced in a study of cytomegalovirus exposure and HLA in healthy donors. Here immunoSEQ multiplex PCR was the method, and the copy in TCRdb shows in-frame clones only, minus some. The top ten hold about 0.63% of the sample, which has tens of thousands of clones, 85% to 95% seen once. The sequencing input was PBMCs. These receptor sequences come from a woman aged 18-30 years in good health and CMV-seronegative.

The chain joins TRBV7-2 to TRBJ2-3; 7 nucleotides agree with TRBD2. The CDR3 sequence is 17 residues long. The germline V gene encodes CDR1 SGHTA and CDR2 FQGNSA. The V and J ends lost 2 bases and 2 bases, in that order; junction bases with no gene match: 10. The CDR3 region has the DNA TGTGCCAGCAGCTTAACCGGGGCGGGGGACTACACAGATACGCAGTATTTT. Translating gives CASSLTGAGDYTDTQYF.

A single count supports this clone. Here the CDR3 DNA reads TGTGCCAGCAGTTACTCGATGACTTACAATGAGCAGTTCTTC. Its protein is CASSYSMTYNEQFF. The chain has TRBV6-5 and TRBJ2-1; D gene ambiguous. The CDR3 length is 14 residues. V lost 0 bases and J 4 bases, leaving 7 bases between the germline ends. Germline V lookup: CDR1 MNHEY, CDR2 SVGAGI.

This clone was recorded once. The rearrangement uses TRBV30 and TRBJ1-3, with D possibly TRBD1 on 5 matching bases. Trimming removed 6 bases from V and 0 bases from J, with 9 bases in between. CDR1 is GTSNPN and CDR2 is SVGIG in the germline V gene (reference sequence). The CDR3 consists of 13 residues. The DNA for the CDR3 is TGTGCCTGCAGGGCGTTCTCTGGAAACACCATATATTTT. Its protein is CACRAFSGNTIYF.

The table lists this clone with a count of one. The chain recombines TRBV5-1 with TRBJ1-1; no clear D. The CDR3 loop spans 14 amino acids. V shed 0 bases and J shed 7 bases, with 13 bases lying between them. CDR1 SGHRS and CDR2 YFSETQ come from the germline V gene. The CDR3 DNA reads as TGCGCCAGCAGCTTGGATCAGGCGACGGATGAAGCTTTCTTT. Amino acid sequence: CASSLDQATDEAFF.

The CDR3 protein is CASSPFQVSSYEQYF. CDR3 nucleotide sequence: TGTGCCAGCAGCCCGTTTCAGGTCAGCTCCTACGAGCAGTACTTC. The V gene is TRBV13, the J gene TRBJ2-7; unclear D gene. This CDR3 has 15 amino acids. Deletions cut 5 bases from V and 0 bases from J, with 14 bases between. Germline CDR1 PRHDT, CDR2 FYEKMQ (reference sequence).

The chain links TRBV5-1 to TRBJ2-1; D gene ambiguous. The CDR3 sequence is 13 residues long. The V and J ends lost 2 bases and 4 bases respectively, with 7 bases between them. The germline gives CDR1 SGHRS, CDR2 YFSETQ. The CDR3 bases are TGCGCCAGCAGCTTTAACAGTTACAATGAGCAGTTCTTC. Translation: CASSFNSYNEQFF.

The chain links TRBV2 to TRBJ1-4, with D perhaps TRBD1 (6 bases). CDR1 and CDR2 from the germline V gene are SNHLY and FYNNEI. The CDR3 is made up of 14 amino acids. V was cut by 5 bases and J by 8 bases, with 15 bases left in between. The CDR3 spells CASSLQGMGEKLFF. The DNA of the CDR3 is TGTGCCAGCAGTTTACAGGGAATGGGAGAAAAACTGTTTTTT.

This chain connects TRBV2 to TRBJ1-2, with D perhaps matching TRBD1 (5 bases). CDR3 size: 15 residues. V lost 11 bases to trimming and J lost 4 bases, with 23 bases between them. Germline V lookup: CDR1 SNHLY, CDR2 FYNNEI. The chain's CDR3 is CAGARDPREVYGYTF. In DNA, the CDR3 is TGTGCCGGGGCCCGGGACCCTCGGGAGGTCTATGGCTACACCTTC.

This chain links TRBV7-3 with TRBJ2-1, with a tentative D call TRBD2 (5 bases). With 0 bases removed from V and 2 bases from J, the gap between germline ends came to 11 bases. The V gene's germline CDR1 is SGHTA and CDR2 FQGTGA. This CDR3 region has 16 residues. The DNA of the CDR3 is TGTGCCAGCAGCTTAACGGGAGCGGCTACCTACAATGAGCAGTTCTTC. Its translation is CASSLTGAATYNEQFF.

The chain combines TRBV6-5 with TRBJ1-6, with TRBD1 as a possible D gene (6 bases). The germline V gene encodes CDR1 MNHEY and CDR2 SVGAGI. CDR3 length: 12 residues. V was trimmed by 8 bases and J by 7 bases, leaving 9 bases between them. The CDR3 here is CASRQANSPLHF. The CDR3 nucleotides are TGTGCCAGCCGACAGGCAAATTCACCCCTCCACTTT.

This sequence joins TRBV4-1 and TRBJ2-1; maybe TRBD2 (6 bases). Germline assignment: CDR1 MGHRA and CDR2 YSYEKL. The CDR3 consists of 15 residues. V lost 4 bases and J lost 4, with 14 bases in between. For the CDR3, the DNA is TGCGCCAGCAGCCGCTCCGGTAGCGGATACAATGAGCAGTTCTTC. Protein sequence: CASSRSGSGYNEQFF.

This rearrangement joins TRBV21-1 to TRBJ2-1; the table calls TRBD2, which could not be checked here. TRBV21-1 is a documented pseudogene. This CDR3 contains 16 residues. This chain's CDR3 is CASSKRWRGVSNEQFF. The CDR3 nucleotides read TGTGCCAGCAGCAAACGTTGGCGGGGGGTATCCAATGAGCAGTTCTTC.

The DNA for the CDR3 is TGTGCCAGCTCACCACGGGCAGGGGGCGATGGCTACACCTTC. Amino acids: CASSPRAGGDGYTF. V gene TRBV18 combines with J gene TRBJ1-2; TRBD1 aligns across 8 bases. V shed 1 base, J shed 6 bases, and the junction held 4 bases outside the gene matches. The CDR3 consists of 14 residues. The germline V gene encodes CDR1 KGHSH and CDR2 LQKENI.

This clone has a single count. The V and J genes are TRBV5-1 and TRBJ2-3; D might be TRBD2 (5 bases). V was cut by 2 bases and J by 5 bases, with 18 bases left in between. This CDR3 comprises 16 residues. Per germline, CDR1 SGHRS and CDR2 YFSETQ. The CDR3 is CASSFRGRMLGDTQYF. The CDR3 DNA follows: TGCGCCAGCAGCTTTCGGGGAAGGATGTTAGGAGATACGCAGTATTTT.

The rearrangement uses TRBV15 and TRBJ2-5, with TRBD1 matching 7 bases. Germline V gives CDR1 LNHNV, CDR2 YYDKDF (reference sequence). V trimming: 1 base; J trimming: 7 bases; junction bases outside the gene matches: 9. The CDR3 totals 15 residues. The CDR3 DNA reads as TGTGCCACCAGCAGAGCAGACAGGGACGAGGGGACCCAGTACTTC. It translates to CATSRADRDEGTQYF.

The genes are TRBV7-2 and TRBJ2-7; 8 bases match TRBD2. The germline CDR1 and CDR2 sequences are SGHTA and FQGNSA. V shed 1 base, J shed 6 bases, and the junction held 8 bases outside the gene matches. This CDR3 region has 15 residues. The CDR3 spells CASSLVGTRGGEQYF. The CDR3 DNA is TGTGCCAGCAGCTTAGTAGGGACCCGGGGGGGCGAGCAGTACTTC.

The chain combines TRBV7-6 with TRBJ2-1; 13 bases are a match to TRBD2. V lost 5 bases, J lost 9 bases, and 7 bases stayed unmatched. In germline, CDR1 is SGHVS, CDR2 FNYEAQ. The CDR3 contains 15 residues. CDR3 nucleotide sequence: TGTGCCAGCAGCGTGACTAGCGGGGGGCAGGGTGAGCAGTTCTTC. Encoded protein: CASSVTSGGQGEQFF. Using reference TRBV7-6 and TRBJ2-1 for the parts outside the CDR3, the full variable domain is GAGVSQSPRYKVTKRGQDVALRCDPISGHVSLYWYRQALGQGPEFLTYFNYEAQQDKSGLPNDRFSAERPEGSISTLTIQRTEQRDSAMYRCASSVTSGGQGEQFFGPGTRLTVL.

The chain recombines TRBV5-5 with TRBJ2-1; D possibly corresponds to TRBD1 (6 bases). The CDR3 sequence is 14 residues long. Deletions cut 4 bases from V and 1 base from J, with 9 bases between. CDR1 and CDR2 (germline): SGHKS, YYEKEE (reference sequence). In nucleotides, the CDR3 is TGTGCCAGCAGCCAGACAGGTTCCTACAATGAGCAGTTCTTC. The encoded protein is CASSQTGSYNEQFF. The entire variable domain, with the rest obtained from reference TRBV5-5 and TRBJ2-1, is as follows: DAGVTQSPTHLIKTRGQQVTLRCSPISGHKSVSWYQQVLGQGPQFIFQYYEKEERGRGNFPDRFSARQFPNYSSELNVNALLLGDSALYLCASSQTGSYNEQFFGPGTRLTVL.

The V gene is TRBV6-5, the J gene TRBJ1-2, with D possibly being TRBD1 (6 bases). V was clipped by 6 bases and J by 0 bases, with 14 bases between them. The CDR3 contains 15 residues. Germline CDR1 MNHEY, CDR2 SVGAGI. In DNA, the CDR3 is TGTGCCAGCAGGGACAGCGACCCCGCTAACTATGGCTACACCTTC. Protein: CASRDSDPANYGYTF.

This clone appeared a single time. The CDR3 nucleotides are TGCGCCAGCATCGAGACAGACCGTTTTAAAGCCCAGCATTTT. Its protein is CASIETDRFKAQHF. V gene TRBV10-1 combines with J gene TRBJ1-5, with TRBD1 as a possible D gene (5 bases). Germline V gene data show CDR1 as WNHNN and CDR2 as SYGVQD (reference sequence). The length of the CDR3 is 14 residues. Trimming pared 7 bases from V and 11 bases from J, leaving 21 bases between.

V and J are TRBV6-5 and TRBJ1-2, with a weak D call TRBD1 (6 bases). The CDR3 extends over 16 amino acids. The V gene's germline CDR1 is MNHEY and CDR2 SVGAGI. The V end lost 2 bases, the J end lost 4 bases, and 17 bases lay between the germline ends. Written as DNA, the CDR3 is TGTGCCAGCAGTTACGGCGGTGGAGGGGGGGGCTATGGCTACACCTTC. Residues: CASSYGGGGGGYGYTF.

V is TRBV28 and J is TRBJ1-2, with D perhaps matching TRBD1 (6 bases). Deletions cut 6 bases from V and 2 bases from J, with 19 bases between. This CDR3 comprises 16 residues. Looked up from germline, CDR1 is MDHEN and CDR2 is SYDVKM. The DNA for the CDR3 is TGTGCCAGCAGCCGCGGGGGGGGCCGTTCGAACTATGGCTACACCTTC. Protein product: CASSRGGGRSNYGYTF.